A selection of T cell receptor beta chains follows, all from one sample in a study of blood T cell repertoires in COVID-19. Assay used: immunoSEQ multiplex PCR; TCRdb lists only in-frame clones, some missing. Of about 87,000 clones in the sample, about four fifths were seen once. Sequences were obtained from peripheral blood. Receptors were obtained from a woman aged 70 to 79 with acute or convalescent COVID-19. The CDR3 runs from the conserved cysteine through the conserved F or W. Where a row states a size, it is once, few, many or the class of an expanded clone; other rows omit it.

size	length	V	J	CDR3
.	12	TRBV6-5	TRBJ2-7	CASSLQGYEQYF
.	14	TRBV18	TRBJ1-5	CASSRDNEYQPQHF
.	15	TRBV6-5	TRBJ2-1	CASSLTDRLYNGQFF
.	17	TRBV7-6	TRBJ2-5	CASSLARGTSVQETQYF
.	16	TRBV7-9	TRBJ2-7	CASSHISQGVLYEQYF
.	13	TRBV29-1	TRBJ1-1	CSSRSNLASEAFF
.	13	TRBV30	TRBJ2-7	CAWTRDSTYEQYF
.	14	TRBV27	TRBJ1-6	CASSLSFSNSPLHF
.	15	TRBV15	TRBJ1-5	CATSSYGQENQPQHF
.	18	TRBV4-2	TRBJ2-2	CASSQDATGAWNTGELFF
once	16	TRBV11-2	TRBJ1-4	CASSLDSGTGHEKLFF
.	16	TRBV10-1	TRBJ2-1	CASSDSLIGGAYEQFF
few	14	TRBV15	TRBJ1-2	CATSRQGAFYGYTF
.	13	TRBV15	TRBJ1-2	CATSRYGEGGYTF
.	13	TRBV7-8	TRBJ1-3	CASSFLRGNTIYF
.	14	TRBV5-1	TRBJ2-1	CASSKGQALYEQFF
.	16	TRBV7-3	TRBJ1-1	CASSESPGGWNTEAFF
.	16	TRBV19	TRBJ2-2	CASSIARGANTGELFF
.	13	TRBV11-2	TRBJ1-2	CASSLDPSYGYTF
.	12	TRBV28	TRBJ2-5	CASSSPTETQYF
.	15	TRBV11-2	TRBJ2-1	CASSFGLAGGNEQFF
.	13	TRBV7-9	TRBJ1-1	CASSSGTGGQAFF
.	14	TRBV5-1	TRBJ1-1	CASSGGWMNTEAFF
.	14	TRBV5-1	TRBJ1-4	CASSSLSIREKLFF
.	13	TRBV10-3	TRBJ1-1	CAISPTGNTEAFF
once	13	TRBV12-3/TRBV12-4	TRBJ1-1	CASSLQQGRGAFF
.	16	TRBV13	TRBJ1-6	CASRGGNRGQLDPLHF
once	15	TRBV10-3	TRBJ2-7	CAIRGTGRVSYEQYF
.	14	TRBV28	TRBJ2-1	CASSFNRGYNEQFF
.	14	TRBV5-4	TRBJ1-1	CASSLRDMNTEAFF
once	16	TRBV11-2	TRBJ2-1	CASSTRTGSSYNEQFF
.	14	TRBV11-1	TRBJ2-5	CASSLRQWGETQYF
.	14	TRBV18	TRBJ1-2	CASSPGRGRGGYTF
.	14	TRBV18	TRBJ2-5	CASSPWTGGETQYF
.	17	TRBV5-1	TRBJ2-6	CASSLVEGAGGANVLTF
.	17	TRBV3-1/TRBV3-2	TRBJ1-4	CASSQGQTSATNEKLFF